These 5 T cell receptor beta chains share one sample of origin, sequenced in a study of cytomegalovirus exposure and HLA in healthy donors (dated by TCRdb to the late 2010s). Library construction relied on the immunoSEQ multiplex PCR assay. A mixture of 60 forward primers for TCR Vbeta segments and 13 reverse primers for TCR Jbeta segments was used in the multiplex PCR. Entries here come from immuneACCESS through TCRdb and include only in-frame sequences with V and J called. Some clones fail to appear in such tables; in the studies checked, an unresolved V gene covers under half of the shortfall, and the cause of the remainder is unknown. Here the sample has 150,000 to 200,000 clones; over 80% occur a single time. Of the sample, 1.2% falls within the top ten clones. Material: PBMCs. These receptors all stem from a boy between 2 and 10 years old in good health and CMV-seronegative.

The V call is TRBV30, the J call TRBJ2-3; 9 nucleotides agree with TRBD2. Germline V gives CDR1 GTSNPN, CDR2 SVGIG (reference sequence). The junction had 6 bases not matched to a gene; V was cut back by 3 bases and J by 2 bases. The CDR3 consists of 15 residues. The CDR3 bases are TGTGCCTGGAGAGCCCAGCGGGGGGTCACAGATACGCAGTATTTT. This gives the protein CAWRAQRGVTDTQYF.

This chain connects TRBV7-6 to TRBJ1-6; unclear D gene. CDR1 is SGHVS, CDR2 FNYEAQ, per germline. V was clipped by 0 bases and J by 10 bases, with 16 bases between them. The CDR3 is made up of 16 amino acids. Here the CDR3 reads CASSLAPLSTGSPLHF. In nucleotides, the CDR3 is TGTGCCAGCAGCTTAGCCCCCCTCAGTACGGGGTCACCCCTCCACTTT.

This sequence joins TRBV19 and TRBJ2-6; TRBD1 might be the D (5 bases). Germline CDR1 reads LNHDA; CDR2 reads SQIVND (reference sequence). CDR3 length: 16 amino acids. V was trimmed by 7 bases and J by 1 base, leaving 14 bases between them. The CDR3: CASTRAQMSGANVLTF. DNA of the CDR3: TGTGCCAGTACCAGGGCTCAAATGTCTGGGGCCAACGTCCTGACTTTC.

The chain has TRBV30 and TRBJ2-7, with D perhaps TRBD2 (6 bases). V gave up 5 bases and J gave up 6 bases, with 11 bases separating them. The CDR3 length is 11 residues. CDR1 GTSNPN and CDR2 SVGIG come from the germline V gene (reference sequence). CDR3 residues: CAWAGLGEQYF. DNA of the CDR3: TGTGCCTGGGCGGGACTCGGCGAGCAGTACTTC.

The V call is TRBV9, the J call TRBJ2-2, with 7 bases lining up with TRBD1. Germline V gene lookup returns CDR1 SGDLS and CDR2 YYNGEE. The V and J ends lost 3 bases and 3 bases, in that order; junction bases with no gene match: 8. The CDR3 totals 16 residues. The CDR3 DNA is TGTGCCAGCAGCGCCCTAGGGGACAGTTACACCGGGGAGCTGTTTTTT. It specifies CASSALGDSYTGELFF.